The rows below give T cell receptor beta chains drawn from one sample of a study of blood T cell repertoires in COVID-19. Assay used: immunoSEQ multiplex PCR; TCRdb lists only in-frame clones, some missing. The sample contains fewer than 200,000 clones, 60% to 80% of which appear only once. Sequencing used peripheral blood. The receptor source for this set is a woman in her 70s with acute or convalescent COVID-19. CDR3s include the opening cysteine and the closing phenylalanine or tryptophan. The D gene is left open where the match is weak. For some rows the clone size is stated as once, few or many, or as a class when expanded; others skip it.

D: TRBD1; J: TRBJ2-7; V: TRBV7-8; size: NA; DNA: TGTGCCAGCAGCTTAGCCTTAAGGGGGCTCGAGCAGTACTTC; CDR3: CASSLALRGLEQYF
D: TRBD1; J: TRBJ2-7; V: TRBV7-9; size: NA; DNA: TGTGCCAGCAGCTTGACAGGGTACGAGCAGTACTTC; CDR3: CASSLTGYEQYF
D: NA; J: TRBJ2-1; V: TRBV7-8; size: NA; DNA: TGTGCCAGCAGCCCCCGCCGAACAATATACAATGAGCAGTTCTTC; CDR3: CASSPRRTIYNEQFF
D: NA; J: TRBJ1-1; V: TRBV7-2; size: few; DNA: TGTGCCAGCAGCTATTTCGGACTGATGAACACTGAAGCTTTCTTT; CDR3: CASSYFGLMNTEAFF
D: NA; J: TRBJ1-3; V: TRBV2; size: NA; DNA: TGCGCCACATACTTGTCTGGAAACACCATATATTTT; CDR3: CATYLSGNTIYF
D: NA; J: TRBJ1-1; V: TRBV5-1; size: NA; DNA: TGCGCCAGCAGCTTGGGGCGGGTGAACACTGAAGCTTTCTTT; CDR3: CASSLGRVNTEAFF
D: TRBD1; J: TRBJ2-1; V: TRBV28; size: NA; DNA: TGTGCCAGCAGTTTATCTAAAGGACAGGGGGTCCACAATGAGCAGTTCTTC; CDR3: CASSLSKGQGVHNEQFF
D: TRBD2; J: TRBJ2-2; V: TRBV19; size: NA; DNA: TGTGCCAGTAGTAAACTAGCGGGCGACACCGGGGAGCTGTTTTTT; CDR3: CASSKLAGDTGELFF
D: NA; J: TRBJ1-2; V: TRBV6-1; size: NA; DNA: TGTGCCAGCAGTGATTGGGCAGGGGATTACTATGGCTACACCTTC; CDR3: CASSDWAGDYYGYTF
D: NA; J: TRBJ1-6; V: TRBV27; size: NA; DNA: TGTGCCAGCCGCATAGGAGGTCGCTCCTATAATTCACCCCTCCACTTT; CDR3: CASRIGGRSYNSPLHF
D: TRBD2; J: TRBJ2-7; V: TRBV6-2/TRBV6-3; size: once; DNA: TGTGCCAGCAGTTCGTGGACTAGTTCCTACGAGCAGTACTTC; CDR3: CASSSWTSSYEQYF
D: TRBD1; J: TRBJ1-1; V: TRBV5-1; size: NA; DNA: TGCGCCAGCAAGAAGAACAGGGGGCGAAACACTGAAGCTTTCTTT; CDR3: CASKKNRGRNTEAFF
D: NA; J: TRBJ2-1; V: TRBV19; size: NA; DNA: TGTGCCAGTAGTATCAGGGCAGGTGCTGAGCAGTTCTTC; CDR3: CASSIRAGAEQFF
D: TRBD2; J: TRBJ2-2; V: TRBV7-8; size: NA; DNA: TGTGCCAGCAGCTTATTCCTAGCGGGAGCCGGGGAGCTGTTTTTT; CDR3: CASSLFLAGAGELFF
D: NA; J: TRBJ2-3; V: TRBV23-1; size: NA; DNA: TGCGCCAGCAGTCAATTTATCCGGGTAAGCACAGATACGCAGTATTTT; CDR3: CASSQFIRVSTDTQYF
D: NA; J: TRBJ1-1; V: TRBV2; size: NA; DNA: TGTGCCAGCAGTAGGCAGACGTGGGAGATGGCTTTCTTT; CDR3: CASSRQTWEMAFF
D: NA; J: TRBJ1-6; V: TRBV5-4; size: NA; DNA: TGTGCCAGCAGCATTGGGATAGGGAGGACCCTCCACTTT; CDR3: CASSIGIGRTLHF
D: TRBD2; J: TRBJ2-2; V: TRBV2; size: NA; DNA: TGTGCCAGCATGAGCGGGACCTACACCGGGGAGCTGTTTTTT; CDR3: CASMSGTYTGELFF
D: NA; J: TRBJ1-5; V: TRBV21-1; size: NA; DNA: TGTGCCAGCAGCAAAGACGGCAGGAACCCTTATAGCAATCAGCCCCAGCATTTT; CDR3: CASSKDGRNPYSNQPQHF
D: NA; J: TRBJ1-4; V: TRBV21-1; size: NA; DNA: TGTGCCAGCAGCAGAAAGGGGGACAGGGGGCCTGCCGGAAAAGAAAAACTGTTTTTT; CDR3: CASSRKGDRGPAGKEKLFF
D: TRBD1; J: TRBJ1-6; V: TRBV7-2; size: few; DNA: TGTGCCAGCAGCTTTGGACAGGGTGGATCACCCCTCCACTTT; CDR3: CASSFGQGGSPLHF
D: TRBD1; J: TRBJ2-2; V: TRBV5-1; size: few; DNA: TGCGCCAGTGCCCAACAGGGGTCCGGGGAGCTGTTTTTT; CDR3: CASAQQGSGELFF
D: NA; J: TRBJ2-1; V: TRBV5-1; size: once; DNA: TGCGCCAGCAGCTTGGACGGCTCCTACAATGAGCAGTTCTTC; CDR3: CASSLDGSYNEQFF